Sequencing of this T cell receptor (beta chain) was carried out in a study of cytomegalovirus exposure and HLA in healthy donors (dated 2017 in TCRdb). Notes on the research overall: In an earlier analysis of 450 to 750 of the donors, 276 Gb of sequence data and 120 million or so unique TCR beta sequences from approximately 180 million T cells were reported. An early release that covered around 590 HLA-typed donors contained about 300 gigabases of sequencing data and tens of millions of unique TCR sequences. Of the approximately 400 genotyped donors, roughly 85% fell in the genetic ancestry cluster associated with self-reported Caucasian donors. The aim of the study was to test whether cataloging public T cell receptors could identify signatures of past pathogen exposure. Using immunosequencing, the study profiled T cell repertoires from roughly 650 subjects and related those repertoires to cytomegalovirus serostatus. Along with the approximately 670-subject first cohort, a separate validation cohort of over a hundred different subjects was used. To predict cytomegalovirus infection status, the study brought together high-throughput TCR immunosequencing, statistical association of individual TCRs with disease status, and machine learning. To study patterns of TCR occurrence, a later analysis re-analyzed previously published TCR beta repertoires from around 660 donors and added high-resolution HLA genotyping. Rather than using new phenotypic data, the later analysis identified candidate immune exposures from TCR beta sequences and from how often those sequences occurred across donors. An earlier analysis of fewer than 700 of the donors applied high-throughput TCR beta sequencing to assess whether each TCR beta V gene segment acted as functional or pseudogenic. Donor age, sex, ethnicity and CMV serostatus were collected together with the repertoire data. Genome-wide SNP genotypes for about 60% of the 666 donors were used in a later genetic analysis, which treated that subset as a discovery cohort. Every discovery cohort repertoire had been produced on one sequencing platform. HLA typing included class I and class II loci at four-digit resolution. The number of donors typed differed by locus, with roughly 620-640 for A, B, C, DRB1 and DQB1, about 500 for DQA1, 600 to 610 for DPA1, and some 450 for DPB1. Four or five DR-DQ haplotypes were handled as single units for association and clustering because linkage in the cohort was strong. Among a few hundred genotyped donors of the cohort, an average of 235,054 unique TCR beta nucleotide sequences were sequenced per donor, around a sixth of them non-productive.

Libraries came from the immunoSEQ multiplex PCR assay. A mixture of 60 forward primers for TCR Vbeta segments and 13 reverse primers for TCR Jbeta segments was used in the multiplex PCR. Amplification of the CDR3 region of rearranged TCR beta genes was performed with a multiplex PCR assay on genomic DNA. The amplified TCR beta libraries were sequenced on the Illumina HiSeq System as 87-base-pair reads. As for how the authors treated the data: Across the roughly 640 repertoires, a later analysis counted 80 million or so unique TCR beta chains, some 11 million of which were shared by at least two donors. To remove PCR and sequencing errors, raw reads were error-corrected and collapsed into unique sequences using a nearest-neighbor algorithm that merged closely related sequences. CDR3 sequences were aligned to IMGT reference sequences to assign V, D and J gene segments. For a sequence to be retained, a match of at least six nucleotides was required to both a V gene segment and a J gene segment. A rearrangement was called productive if the CDR3 had no stop codons and remained in frame with V and J, and every other rearrangement was called non-productive. CDR3 was defined by IMGT convention, running from the second conserved V-encoded cysteine to the conserved J-encoded phenylalanine. The earlier analysis of 550 to 650 of the donors excluded any sequence lacking an unambiguous match to a single V gene segment. An earlier analysis of 587 of the donors called V segments functional above 56.7% productive rearrangements and segregating when the between-donor standard deviation exceeded 5%. To diagnose cytomegalovirus status from the catalog of TCR beta chain sequences, a statistical classification framework was built. In a later analysis, V and J genes were assigned by comparing TCR nucleotide sequences against IMGT/GENE-DB human TR gene sequences. A later analysis assigned CDR3 sequences and most-parsimonious VDJ recombination scenarios with the TCRdist pipeline. In a later analysis, each TCR beta chain was defined by its CDR3 amino acid sequence together with its V-gene family, and reads without a unique V-gene family were excluded. As a way to deal with suspected cross-contamination and a sequencing artifact, a later analysis dropped 450 to 600 nucleotide sequences that were highly shared and had low generation probability. In a later analysis, a clonal expansion index was calculated for each public chain from normalized within-repertoire ranks of inferred template counts. In a later analysis, generation probabilities were computed with a VDJ recombination model fitted to out-of-frame rearrangements, and the resulting probabilities were checked against IGoR. In a later analysis, TCR-TCR, TCR-HLA and TCR-CMV co-occurrence was scored with hypergeometric tests, and a repertoire-size bias correction was applied to TCR pairs. A later analysis estimated false discovery rates by permuting HLA or CMV assignments 20 times. In a later analysis, co-occurring TCRs were grouped using DBSCAN, with TCRdist sequence similarity added in when clustering inside HLA-allele-positive subsets. Repertoires with fewer than 30,000 or more than 120,000 public chains, plus five repertoires with anomalous nucleotide sharing, were excluded from co-occurrence clustering. The immuneACCESS repertoire file appears here via TCRdb, limited to in-frame rearrangements. These files lack a portion of the clones; in checked studies, under half of the deficit traces to unresolved V genes, and the cause of the others is not known. That table supplies the V and J calls and clone size; D and trimming were determined from the DNA. The sample data list over 150,000 clones, and approximately 78% of these were observed just once. Of the sample, 1.5% to 2% falls within the top ten clones.

Broad study findings and their caveats: In a later analysis, several top co-occurrence clusters were reported to appear linked to parvovirus B19, influenza, CMV and Epstein-Barr virus. The authors suggested that the approach could potentially be generalized to other disease states and immunological phenotypes. In a later analysis, the rate of TCR association differed among HLA loci, with DRB1 alleles having the most associated TCRs and HLA-C alleles having the fewest. Because HLA typing was unavailable for some donors at each locus, only the typed subset was used in association tests. At a false discovery rate of 0.05, a later analysis linked under 20,000 TCR beta sequences to specific HLA alleles. A further reported finding was that TCR beta sequences accurately predicted the HLA-A and HLA-B alleles for most subjects in the first cohort. Most TCR sequences were observed very rarely across donors, whereas some public TCRs were present in many individuals. In a later genetic analysis, a missense DCLRE1C variant was associated with V-gene and J-gene trimming of TCR beta chains, and the association was replicated in an independent cohort. Correlated functional status among segregating V segments might be attributable to linkage disequilibrium, but an unknown experimental factor could not be ruled out. Over 15 rarely observed V segments, including chromosome 9 orphons, were excluded from the earlier analysis of approximately 500 of the donors because counts were too low. CMV serostatus was the only immune exposure information available for the cohort. Compared with equally common non-associated chains, HLA-associated TCR beta chains in a later analysis were more clonally expanded and had lower generation probabilities. In a later analysis, most CMV-associated TCR beta chains were found to appear HLA-restricted, with HLA associations seemingly driven largely by CMV exposure. Only TCR beta chains were sequenced in this cohort, and the absence of alpha or paired-chain data limited detectable features. An earlier analysis of some 590 of the donors showed that most TCR beta V segments appeared in productive rearrangements either about 87% or about 30% of the time, which broadly matched IMGT annotations. A cluster of highly shared sequence variants was judged likely to represent a technical artifact of the sequencing pipeline. Roughly uniform sequencing depth across donors was assumed in presence/absence analyses, although this assumption may not hold. A later genetic analysis reported fewer N-insertions in productive TCRs among donors in an Asian-associated ancestry cluster than the roughly 620-donor mean. Some IMGT-functional V segments, including TRBV6-2 and TRBV6-3, could not be told apart with the 87-base-pair reads, so those segments were excluded. Strong co-occurrence of HLA alleles, especially DR and DQ, made assigning TCR associations to individual alleles difficult. Three of the identified cytomegalovirus-associated TCR beta chains were confirmed in vitro to be specific for cytomegalovirus antigens. The study listed 164 TCR beta chains as associated with cytomegalovirus. In both the original and validation cohorts, the classifier was reported to diagnose cytomegalovirus status with high specificity and sensitivity.

Taken from the germline V gene, the CDR1 and CDR2 loops are SGHTA and FQGTGA. The CDR3, cysteine through phenylalanine, is 13 amino acids long. The entry retains the CDR3 DNA only, 39 bases that are in frame from base 1. V is cut by 10 bases and J by 2 bases, and the space between the germline ends is 14 bases. Remarks on this clone: Its antigen is currently not known. Base qualities are not at hand, and no much larger clone is one base apart.

The cohort was made up of approximately 700 healthy bone marrow donors. All cohort members were sampled while nominally healthy, although unrecorded immune exposures were likely present. The donor was CMV seronegative and belonged to the group of around 350 seronegative cohort members. Each donor provided a peripheral blood sample, and peripheral blood mononuclear cells were used for TCR beta sequencing. The Qiagen DNeasy Blood Extraction Kit was used to extract genomic DNA from the blood cell samples. The sample comprised PBMCs. The rearranged chain carries TRBV7-3 and TRBJ1-1, with TRBD1 perhaps the D gene, on 6 matching bases. The TCR comes from a woman aged 18-35 years in good health and CMV-seronegative. The base sequence is TGTGCCACAATGCGGGGGCCTAACACTGAAGCTTTCTTT. This is translated as CATMRGPNTEAFF.